These 21 T cell receptor beta chains were sequenced from one sample in a study of T-cell reconstitution after alpha-beta-depleted transplantation in children. Preparing the TCRbeta library involved the use of unique molecular identifiers. TCRdb re-derived calls from the PCR reads in MiXCR, one entry per CDR3 protein. The table has hundreds of thousands of distinct CDR3 sequences, around 9.2% seen once. The sequencing here drew on PBMCs, mostly from graft donor cells, taken 360 days after TCRalphabeta/CD19-depleted stem cell transplant. All receptors derive from a male patient between 2 and 10 years old who had a stem cell transplant for acute myeloid leukemia, so the T cells may come from the graft donor.

In its sample, this clonotype was seen a few times. The chain employs TRBV20-1 and TRBJ2-7; possibly TRBD1 or TRBD2 for D (5 bases each). CDR3 size: 12 residues. Germline lookup yields CDR1 DFQATT and CDR2 SNEGSKA (reference sequence). V lost 3 bases and J lost 2, with 8 bases in between. DNA for the CDR3: TGCAGTGCTAGCCGGGGACCCTACGAGCAGTACGTC. Translating gives CSASRGPYEQYV.

The chain has TRBV20-1 and TRBJ2-1; 13 bases match TRBD2. Germline V CDR1 and CDR2: DFQATT, SNEGSKA (reference sequence). The CDR3 is made up of 18 amino acids. V was pared by 0 bases and J by 5 bases, with 10 bases of the junction left unmatched. CDR3 DNA: TGCAGTGCTAGAGAGAGGTACCGGGGACTAGCGGGAAACAATGAGCAGTTCTTC. This sequence encodes CSARERYRGLAGNNEQFF.

This rearrangement joins TRBV3-1 to TRBJ2-3, with 8 bases aligning to TRBD2. Germline V lookup: CDR1 LGHDT, CDR2 YNNKEL (reference sequence). The trim removed 0 bases at V and 5 bases at J, leaving 7 bases unmatched. This CDR3 is built from 16 residues. This CDR3 is CASSQEPGGAKDTQYF. The CDR3 DNA follows: TGTGCCAGCAGCCAAGAACCCGGGGGGGCAAAAGATACGCAGTATTTT.

This clonotype was detected many times. The genes are TRBV12-5 and TRBJ2-7; D ambiguous. The CDR3 runs 13 residues. CDR1 is LGHNT, CDR2 FRNRAP, per germline. V was trimmed by 5 bases and J by 3 bases, leaving 11 bases between them. The CDR3 region has the DNA TGTGCTAGTGGTCATCAGGTCAGCTACGAGCAGTACTTC. Encoded protein: CASGHQVSYEQYF.

This clonotype was seen more than once but under ten times. V and J are TRBV24-1 and TRBJ2-1, with a weak D call TRBD1 (6 bases). V dropped 4 bases and J dropped 8 bases, with 11 bases sitting between them. Germline V gene lookup returns CDR1 KGHDR and CDR2 SFDVKD. The CDR3 loop spans 13 amino acids. The CDR3 loop reads CATSETGNHEQFF. CDR3 sequence (DNA): TGTGCCACCAGTGAAACAGGGAACCATGAGCAGTTCTTC.

This rearrangement joins TRBV29-1 to TRBJ2-5; no clear D gene. V shed 4 bases and J shed 4 bases, with 13 bases lying between them. From germline, CDR1 is SQVTM and CDR2 ANQGSEA. The CDR3 length is 13 residues. CDR3 coding DNA: TGCAGCGTTGGGGCCGGTCGAGTAGAGACCCAGTACTTC. Translated: CSVGAGRVETQYF.

This clonotype was recorded at least ten times. The V call is TRBV24-1, the J call TRBJ2-2, with 13 nucleotides matching TRBD2. The CDR3 spans 19 residues. CDR1 KGHDR and CDR2 SFDVKD come from the germline V gene. Trimming at V came to 1 base and at J to 3 bases, leaving 7 bases not matched to a gene. This chain's CDR3 is CATSDFPLAGGPHTGELFF. The CDR3 region has the DNA TGTGCCACCAGTGATTTTCCACTAGCGGGAGGGCCGCACACCGGGGAGCTGTTTTTT.

This clonotype was seen a handful of times. The chain joins TRBV27 to TRBJ2-5; D not resolved. The germline V and J ends were trimmed by 2 bases and 4 bases, with 8 bases remaining between them. The CDR3 runs to 13 residues. Germline CDR1 reads MNHEY; CDR2 reads SMNVEV (reference sequence). The CDR3 sequence is CASSLRRRETQYF. The CDR3 region has the DNA TGTGCCAGCAGTTTACGGCGACGAGAGACCCAGTACTTC.

The CDR3 region has the DNA TGTGCCAGCAGCAAATCTCGCCCCTTCGGGAGCTACGAGCAGTACTTC. This encodes CASSKSRPFGSYEQYF. The chain combines TRBV21-1 with TRBJ2-7; the table's TRBD1 call for D was not verified on the DNA. TRBV21-1 is shown as a pseudogene. This CDR3 has 16 residues.

This clonotype has a handful of counts. The chain carries TRBV27 and TRBJ1-5; D unresolved. Germline V lookup: CDR1 MNHEY, CDR2 SMNVEV (reference sequence). Trimming left V 4 bases short and J 3 bases short, with 16 bases between. This CDR3 spans 16 amino acids. The CDR3: CASSYPAVVFNQPQHF. The CDR3 coding sequence is TGTGCCAGCAGTTATCCGGCGGTTGTGTTCAATCAGCCCCAGCATTTT.

The chain couples TRBV7-3 to TRBJ1-1, with D perhaps matching TRBD1 (6 bases). The germline gives CDR1 SGHTA, CDR2 FQGTGA. This CDR3 is 13 amino acids long. The V gene lost 6 bases and the J gene lost 8 bases, with 16 bases spanning the gap. As DNA, the CDR3 is TGTGCCAGCAGATCTAACCACAGGGACGAAGCTTTCTTT. Translated, it gives CASRSNHRDEAFF.

This clonotype was picked up many times. This sequence joins TRBV5-1 and TRBJ2-7, with 7 positions matching TRBD1. Per germline, CDR1 SGHRS and CDR2 YFSETQ. The CDR3 is 15 amino acids. V lost 5 bases to trimming and J lost 4 bases; unmatched junction nucleotides: 12. The CDR3: CASSYNRGMKYEQYF. CDR3 coding DNA: TGCGCCAGCAGTTATAACAGGGGAATGAAGTACGAGCAGTACTTC.

This clonotype was recorded at least ten times. The V call is TRBV6-5, the J call TRBJ2-1; a weak D match, TRBD2 (5 bases). Germline loops: CDR1 MNHEY, CDR2 SVGAGI. This CDR3 region has 14 residues. V lost 3 bases and J 8 bases, leaving 14 bases between the germline ends. CDR3 protein: CASSYGLATDEQFF. The CDR3 DNA sequence: TGTGCCAGCAGTTATGGGCTAGCAACGGATGAGCAGTTCTTC.

This clonotype was detected many times. CDR3 bases: TGCAGTGCGCCCGGGACCAACCCGAATGGGGAGCAGTACTTC. It codes for CSAPGTNPNGEQYF. This chain links TRBV20-1 with TRBJ2-7; either TRBD1 or TRBD2 may fit D (5 bases each). Germline loops: CDR1 DFQATT, CDR2 SNEGSKA (reference sequence). This CDR3 contains 14 residues. V was pared by 6 bases and J by 7 bases, with 22 bases between.

This clonotype was detected a few times. The chain couples TRBV4-1 to TRBJ1-4; no firm D call. V lost 6 bases, J lost 7 bases, and 18 bases lay in between. The CDR3 covers 15 residues. Germline values: CDR1 MGHRA, CDR2 YSYEKL. DNA of the CDR3: TGCGCCAGCAGAGAAAGACCACCCCGGGGTGAAAAACTGTTTTTT. Translated, it gives CASRERPPRGEKLFF.

This clonotype was counted a few times. The chain uses TRBV9 and TRBJ2-5; D gene uncertain. Germline V CDR1 and CDR2: SGDLS, YYNGEE. V was cut by 4 bases and J by 2 bases, with 18 bases left in between. The CDR3 extends over 16 amino acids. The DNA for the CDR3 is TGTGCCAGCAGCTCCAGCCCCAGGTCGGCTCAAGAGACCCAGTACTTC. This gives the protein CASSSSPRSAQETQYF.

The chain recombines TRBV20-1 with TRBJ1-5; no firm D call. V was clipped by 0 bases and J by 6 bases, with 12 bases between them. The CDR3 is 14 amino acids. CDR1 and CDR2 from the germline V gene are DFQATT and SNEGSKA (reference sequence). The CDR3 bases are TGCAGTGCTAGAGAAACCAGCAACAGTCAGCCCCAGCATTTT. This encodes CSARETSNSQPQHF.

This clonotype has ten or more counts. The chain recombines TRBV2 with TRBJ2-3, with no clear D. The ends were cut back, 4 bases at V and 6 bases at J, with 8 bases in the middle. The germline gives CDR1 SNHLY, CDR2 FYNNEI. The CDR3 is 12 residues long. The CDR3 DNA reads as TGTGCCAGCAGTGTATTGAGGGATACGCAGTATTTT. This encodes CASSVLRDTQYF.

This clonotype was detected ten times or more. The chain carries TRBV29-1 and TRBJ2-7; D remains unclear. V was trimmed by 4 bases and J by 5 bases, leaving 15 bases between them. Germline V gene data show CDR1 as SQVTM and CDR2 as ANQGSEA. The CDR3 has 13 amino acids. In DNA form, the CDR3 reads TGCAGCGTTGGACACGCACAACACGACGAGCAGTACTTC. Translation gives CSVGHAQHDEQYF.

This clonotype showed up just a few times. This chain joins TRBV12-3 or TRBV12-4 and TRBJ2-5, with D hard to call. This CDR3 has 13 amino acids. V was shortened by 8 bases and J by 9 bases, with 19 bases between the two germline ends. CDR3 amino acids: CASALGGDRSQYF. The DNA of the CDR3 is TGTGCCAGCGCCTTGGGTGGGGATCGGTCCCAGTACTTC.

This clonotype showed up many times. The CDR3 spells CASTGRTNEKLFF. CDR3 bases: TGCGCCAGCACTGGCAGGACTAATGAAAAACTGTTTTTT. The chain joins TRBV5-1 to TRBJ1-4; no definite D call. Looked up from germline, CDR1 is SGHRS and CDR2 is YFSETQ. The ends were cut back, 6 bases at V and 2 bases at J, with 8 bases in the middle. The CDR3 has 13 amino acids.